This T cell receptor (beta chain) came from a study of beta chain features in type 1 diabetes. Markers CD45RO/CCR7/CD25/CD127/CD95/CD27 served to sort CD4+ naive, central memory, regulatory and stem cell-like memory cells. CDR1 and CDR2 from the germline V gene are MNHEY and SVGAGI. V was trimmed by 7 bases and J by 5 bases, leaving 11 bases between them. The CDR3 consists of 13 residues. TCRB transcripts that were expressed got sequenced, as all of the isolated RNA had been reverse transcribed. Data came from immunoSEQ multiplex PCR; TCRdb stores just in-frame clones and leaves some out. The repertoire consists of about 900,000 clones, with roughly 15% occurring once and the leading ten covering 0.023%.

The J gene is TRBJ2-2, the V gene TRBV6-5; D may be TRBD2 (5 bases). This receptor was identified in a woman aged 18-29 years in good health. Sequenced: naive CD4+ T cells from blood. The CDR3 DNA sequence: TGTGCCAGCAAAAGATCGGGGACCGGGGAGCTGTTTTTT. This translates into CASKRSGTGELFF.